This T cell receptor (beta chain) was found in a study of T cell repertoires in cytomegalovirus infection (dated by TCRdb to between 2017 and 2020). Regarding the study in general: Peptide stimulations targeted recently identified HLA-C-restricted CMV epitopes, whose presentation resists viral immunomodulation, together with well-studied HLA-B-restricted epitopes. Donor HLA type was relevant to the analysis, as public TCR beta signatures indicated carriage of CMV infection together with the matching HLA type. Points the paper makes about the study in general: In both this cohort and an independent cohort of 352 donors, the cumulative frequency of public TCR beta family members distinguished carriers of CMV infection plus the relevant HLA type. The ex vivo response was dominated by HLA-C-restricted CMV-specific TCR beta clonotypes, which also provided the single most frequent clonotype in two of eight donors.

Turning to this clonotype: It lacks a known antigen. Nothing much larger sits one base from this clone, and base qualities are not available.

Sequencing instrument: Illumina HiSeq 1500. TCRdb trimmed public reads at Q25 via fastp, called clones via MiXCR and kept in-frame beta chains. Each CDR3 protein gets just one entry, which takes the most common genes and DNA from the rows behind it. The sample table shows approximately 1,000,000 distinct CDR3 sequences, and around 30% are seen once. The top ten clonotypes cover around 15% of the sample. Per the publication, the treatment or condition label means: in vitro stimulation with specific CMV peptide epitopes to enrich CMV-specific T cells. The clonotype originates from a human donor in good health (CMV status not recorded). Some clones in this sample may be carry-over from other donors' samples. The sample consisted of cultured CD8+ T cells from PBMCs, taken from culture after CMV antigen stimulation.

The CDR3 amino acid sequence is: CASSYRPGSYGYTF. Read as DNA, the sequence is TGTGCCAGCAGTTACCGACCCGGTTCGTATGGCTACACCTTC. The rearranged chain carries TRBV12-3 or TRBV12-4 and TRBJ1-2; no D gene call is confident. Relative to germline, V is 4 bases shorter and J is 5 bases shorter, with 14 bases between their ends. Its CDR3 holds 14 amino acids, cysteine through phenylalanine. Solely the CDR3 DNA is kept, with 42 bases framed from the first base.